Below, one TCR beta chain is given with its context. Its antigen is as yet unknown. Sequencing libraries for TCR beta were prepared with iRepertoire HTBI primers and Arm-PCR of CDR3 regions. In the study's own analysis: About 60 TRBV and approximately 13 TRBJ segments were identified across samples. TCRdb recomputed calls from the multiplex PCR reads with MiXCR, one row per CDR3 protein. The V and J calls come from TCRdb's annotation, not from the publication. Of about 290,000 distinct CDR3 sequences listed, 20% to 25% were seen once; the top ten hold roughly three fifths. The CDR3 sequence is 15 residues long. In germline, CDR1 is LGHNA, CDR2 YSLEER. Trimming took 3 bases from V and 5 from J; bases not matched to a gene: 6. Time point: persistent/refractory GD, antithyroid drugs over 5 years with positive TRAb. After RNA was extracted from PBMCs, the TCR library was made from it. Nine-milliliter peripheral blood samples went into EDTA tubes.

This sample was included in a study of regulatory T cells in long-lasting Graves disease. Study information: Patients met the persistent Graves' disease definition after over 5 years of antithyroid drugs with positive TSH receptor antibodies. Study observations and caveats: There were preferences for TRBV28, TRBJ1-2 and TRBJ2-5 in persistent disease.

Sequencing used peripheral blood mononuclear cells (PBMCs), obtained when the disease was refractory, from a patient treated with antithyroid drugs. V usage is TRBV4-3 and J usage is TRBJ2-5, with 10 bases fitting TRBD1. This sequence originates from a female donor with Graves disease. CDR3 sequence (DNA): TGCGCCAGCAGCCAGTCGACAGGGGGCGGTGAGACCCAGTACTTC. This translates into CASSQSTGGGETQYF.